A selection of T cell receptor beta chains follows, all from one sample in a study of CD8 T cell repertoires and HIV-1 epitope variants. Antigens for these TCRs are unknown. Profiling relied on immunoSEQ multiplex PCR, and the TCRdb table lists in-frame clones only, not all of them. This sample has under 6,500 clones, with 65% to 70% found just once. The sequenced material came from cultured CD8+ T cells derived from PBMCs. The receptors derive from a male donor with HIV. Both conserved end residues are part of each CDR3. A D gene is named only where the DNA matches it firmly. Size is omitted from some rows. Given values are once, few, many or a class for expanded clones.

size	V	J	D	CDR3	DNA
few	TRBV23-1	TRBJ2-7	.	CASRHIQGLSSYEQYF	TGCGCCAGCAGACACATACAGGGCCTAAGCTCCTACGAGCAGTACTTC
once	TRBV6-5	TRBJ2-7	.	CASSTGPSYEQYF	TGTGCCAGCTCAACAGGGCCCTCCTACGAGCAGTACTTC
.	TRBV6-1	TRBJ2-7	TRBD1	CASSLTGSFTYEQYF	TGTGCCAGCAGCCTGACAGGGTCATTTACCTACGAGCAGTACTTC
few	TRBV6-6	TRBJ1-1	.	CASSLVEGLNTEAFF	TGTGCCAGCAGTCTAGTAGAGGGCCTGAACACTGAAGCTTTCTTT
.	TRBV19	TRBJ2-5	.	CASSRPGPQETQYF	TGTGCCAGTAGCCGGCCGGGACCCCAAGAGACCCAGTACTTC
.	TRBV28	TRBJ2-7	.	CASSLGDLPSYEQYF	TGTGCCAGCAGTTTAGGGGACTTACCCTCCTACGAGCAGTACTTC
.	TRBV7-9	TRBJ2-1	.	CASSLGSYNEQFF	TGTGCCAGCAGCTTAGGCTCCTACAATGAGCAGTTCTTC
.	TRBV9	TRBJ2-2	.	CASSVAAPGTGELFF	TGTGCCAGCAGCGTCGCGGCCCCCGGAACCGGGGAGCTGTTTTTT
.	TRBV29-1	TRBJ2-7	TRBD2	CSVAGTSGFSYEQYF	TGCAGCGTTGCGGGGACTAGCGGTTTCTCCTACGAGCAGTACTTC
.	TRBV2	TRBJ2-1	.	CASSPLSGGGAFNEQFF	TGTGCCAGCAGTCCGCTTAGCGGAGGGGGGGCGTTCAATGAGCAGTTCTTC
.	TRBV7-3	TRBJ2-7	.	CASSLGAGDYEQYF	TGTGCCAGCAGCTTAGGCGCAGGGGACTACGAGCAGTACTTC
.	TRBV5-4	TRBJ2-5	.	CATPSGDQYF	TGTGCCACCCCCAGCGGAGACCAGTACTTC
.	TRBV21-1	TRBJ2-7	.	CASSHRSNRPQTYEQYF	TGTGCCAGCAGCCACCGCTCGAACCGACCCCAGACCTACGAGCAGTACTTC
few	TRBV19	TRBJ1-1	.	CASSDYGALNTEAFF	TGTGCCAGTAGTGATTACGGGGCTCTGAACACTGAAGCTTTCTTT
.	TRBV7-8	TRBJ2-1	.	CASSWGSEESYNEQFF	TGTGCCAGCAGCTGGGGGAGTGAAGAATCCTACAATGAGCAGTTCTTC